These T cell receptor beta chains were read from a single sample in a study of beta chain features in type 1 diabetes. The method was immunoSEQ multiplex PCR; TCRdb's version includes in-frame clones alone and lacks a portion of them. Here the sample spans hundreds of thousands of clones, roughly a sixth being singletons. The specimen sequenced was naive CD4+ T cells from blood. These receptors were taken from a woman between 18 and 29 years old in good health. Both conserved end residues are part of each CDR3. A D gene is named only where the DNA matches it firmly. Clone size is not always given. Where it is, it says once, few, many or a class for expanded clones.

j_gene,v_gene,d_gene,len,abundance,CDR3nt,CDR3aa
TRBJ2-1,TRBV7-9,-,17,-,TGTGCCAGCAGCCCCCGGGGCAGGCGCACGTTTGCCGATGAGCAGTTCTTC,CASSPRGRRTFADEQFF
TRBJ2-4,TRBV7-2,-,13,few,TGTGCCAGCAGCTTCTTTGGTCCAAACATTCAGTACTTC,CASSFFGPNIQYF
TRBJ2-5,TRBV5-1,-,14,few,TGCGCCAGCAGCTCAACCGGGGCGTTTGAGACCCAGTACTTC,CASSSTGAFETQYF
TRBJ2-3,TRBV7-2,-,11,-,TGTGCCAGCAGCCTTGGGGTGCCGCAGTATTTT,CASSLGVPQYF
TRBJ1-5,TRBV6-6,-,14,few,TGTGCCAGCGAGGGGGGGAGATGGGATCAGCCCCAGCATTTT,CASEGGRWDQPQHF
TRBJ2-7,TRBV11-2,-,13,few,TGTGCCAGCAGCATGAGGGGCGCGTACGAGCAGTACTTC,CASSMRGAYEQYF
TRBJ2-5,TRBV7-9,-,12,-,TGTGCCAGCAGCTTGGCTCAAGAGACCCAGTACTTC,CASSLAQETQYF
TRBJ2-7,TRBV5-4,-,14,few,TGTGCCAGCAGCTTCTCCTTAGGTAGTTACGAGCAGTACTTC,CASSFSLGSYEQYF
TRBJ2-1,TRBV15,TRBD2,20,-,TGTGCCACCAGCAGGTATTCCCCGGGACTAGCTTGGGAAATCTACAATGAGCAGTTCTTC,CATSRYSPGLAWEIYNEQFF
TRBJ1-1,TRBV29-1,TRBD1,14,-,TGCAGCGTTGAGAGTCGGGACAGGGGTTTAAAAGCTTTCTTT,CSVESRDRGLKAFF
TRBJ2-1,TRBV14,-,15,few,TGTGCCAGCAGCCAAGATAGTCGTGGCGCTACTGAGCAGTTCTTC,CASSQDSRGATEQFF
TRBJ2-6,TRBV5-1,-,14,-,TGCGCCAGCAGGGTGGGCTCTGGGGCCAACGTCCTGACTTTC,CASRVGSGANVLTF
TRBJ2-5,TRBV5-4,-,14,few,TGTGCCAGCAGCTTGGGAATTACACAAGAGACCCAGTACTTC,CASSLGITQETQYF
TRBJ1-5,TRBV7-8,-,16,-,TGTGCCAGCAGCCAAAGGTTTCGAGGAGGCAATCAGCCCCAGCATTTT,CASSQRFRGGNQPQHF
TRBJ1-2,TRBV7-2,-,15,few,TGTGCCAGCAGCTTAAACAGGGTAACCAACTATGGCTACACCTTC,CASSLNRVTNYGYTF
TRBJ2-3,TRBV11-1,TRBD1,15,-,TGTGCCAGCAGCTACCGGACAGGGCGGAAAGATACGCAGTATTTT,CASSYRTGRKDTQYF
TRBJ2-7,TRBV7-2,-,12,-,TGTGCCAGCAGCTCCCTGGGCTACGAGCAGTACTTC,CASSSLGYEQYF
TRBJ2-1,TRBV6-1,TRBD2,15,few,TGTGCCAGCAGCAACACTAGCGGGAGAGGTAATGAGCAGTTCTTC,CASSNTSGRGNEQFF
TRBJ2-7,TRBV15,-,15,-,TGTGCCACCAGCAGAGATGTTACAGGGTCCTACGAGCAGTACTTC,CATSRDVTGSYEQYF
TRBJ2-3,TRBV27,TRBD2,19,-,TGTGCCAGCAGTTTAAGACCGATAGGTTGGGCGGGAGCCCCAGATACGCAGTATTTT,CASSLRPIGWAGAPDTQYF
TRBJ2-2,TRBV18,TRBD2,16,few,TGTGCCAGCTCACCGCGGGCGGGACTAGCGACCGGGGAGCTGTTTTTT,CASSPRAGLATGELFF
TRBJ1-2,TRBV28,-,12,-,TGTGCCAGCAGTTCCAGGGTTGGTGGCTACACCTTC,CASSSRVGGYTF
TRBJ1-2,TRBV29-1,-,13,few,TGCAGCGTTGATGTTTGGGGGGACTATGGCTACACCTTC,CSVDVWGDYGYTF
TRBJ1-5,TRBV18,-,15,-,TGTGCCAGCGTCCCTGCGGGAGTTGGAGATCAGCCCCAGCATTTT,CASVPAGVGDQPQHF
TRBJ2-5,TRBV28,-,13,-,TGTGCCAGCAGTTTCGGGAATCAAGAGACCCAGTACTTC,CASSFGNQETQYF
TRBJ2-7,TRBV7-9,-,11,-,TGTGCCAGCAGCTCGGGACTCGAGCAGTACTTC,CASSSGLEQYF
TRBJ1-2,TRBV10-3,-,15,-,TGTGCCATCAGTGAGCCCCCCGGGGAGTATGAAGGCTACACCTTC,CAISEPPGEYEGYTF
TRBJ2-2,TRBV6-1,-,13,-,TGTGCCAGCAGTCACGCGAACACCGGGGAGCTGTTTTTT,CASSHANTGELFF
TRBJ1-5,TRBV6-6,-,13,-,TGTGCCAGCAGTTACGGGCGGCGACAGCCCCAGCATTTT,CASSYGRRQPQHF
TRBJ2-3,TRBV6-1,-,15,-,TGTGCCAGCAGTTGGGCAGCATTCTCCACAGATACGCAGTATTTT,CASSWAAFSTDTQYF
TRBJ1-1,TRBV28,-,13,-,TGTGCCAGCAGTTCAGGTCGGGGTACTGAAGCTTTCTTT,CASSSGRGTEAFF
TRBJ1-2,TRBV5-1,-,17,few,TGCGCCAGCAGCTTGGCGGGCATCCCGAGGGGGTTCTATGGCTACACCTTC,CASSLAGIPRGFYGYTF
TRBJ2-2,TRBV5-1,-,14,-,TGCGCCAGCAGCTTGTGGACCAGCACCGGGGAGCTGTTTTTT,CASSLWTSTGELFF
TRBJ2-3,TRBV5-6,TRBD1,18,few,TGTGCCAGCAGCTTGAACCCGAGGGGACAGGGGTTCCCAGATACGCAGTATTTT,CASSLNPRGQGFPDTQYF
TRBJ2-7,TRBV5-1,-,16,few,TGCGCCAGCAGCTTGATGTTAGGAAGCGGCTCCTACGAGCAGTACTTC,CASSLMLGSGSYEQYF
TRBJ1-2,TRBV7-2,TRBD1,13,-,TGTGCCAGCAGCTTTGGACAGGTGCTGGGCTACACCTTC,CASSFGQVLGYTF
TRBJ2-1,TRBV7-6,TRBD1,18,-,TGTGCCAGCAGCTTAGCGAAGGACAGGACCTTTCATGGCAATGAGCAGTTCTTC,CASSLAKDRTFHGNEQFF
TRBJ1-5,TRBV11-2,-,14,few,TGTGCCAGCAGCTTGGGGCAGTTTGGTCAGCCCCAGCATTTT,CASSLGQFGQPQHF
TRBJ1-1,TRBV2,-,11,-,TGTGCCAGCAGTGAAACAGGGCCCGCTTTCTTT,CASSETGPAFF
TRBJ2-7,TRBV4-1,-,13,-,TGCGCCAGCAGCCAAGTAGCCGGAGGCGAGCAGTACTTC,CASSQVAGGEQYF
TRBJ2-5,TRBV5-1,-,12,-,TGCGCCAGTGGGACAACTCAAGAGACCCAGTACTTC,CASGTTQETQYF